This TCR beta chain was sequenced for a study of monozygotic twins with cystic fibrosis. General study findings and limits: Low clonality (median around 0.0095) suggested a mostly naive repertoire. V usage most resembled the co-twin in 13 of 16 pairs. In this small cohort, shared CDR3 numbers showed no association with age, concordance or disease severity. Monozygotic CF twins shared more identical nucleotide clonotypes than unrelated patients.

Here immunoSEQ multiplex PCR was the method, and the copy in TCRdb shows in-frame clones only, minus some. Here the sample spans roughly 32,000 clones, about 96% being singletons. CDR1 and CDR2 from the germline V gene are SGHTA and FQGNSA. CDR3 size: 16 residues. V lost 5 bases and J lost 2, with 18 bases in between. Remarks on this clone: Its antigen is not identified.

The receptor was isolated from a girl aged 2-15 years with cystic fibrosis. V usage is TRBV7-2 and J usage is TRBJ2-5; D may match TRBD1 or TRBD2 (5 bases each). Source material: blood. The CDR3 DNA reads TGTGCCAGCAGCCCTGGTTGGGGGAATTTACAAGAGACCCAGTACTTC. Protein product: CASSPGWGNLQETQYF. The full variable domain, in which reference TRBV7-2 and TRBJ2-5 provide the parts outside the CDR3, is GAGVSQSPSNKVTEKGKDVELRCDPISGHTALYWYRQSLGQGLEFLIYFQGNSAPDKSGLPSDRFSAERTGGSVSTLTIQRTQQEDSAVYLCASSPGWGNLQETQYFGPGTRLLVL.